Following are 4 T cell receptor beta chains from one sample sequenced in a study of cytomegalovirus exposure and HLA in healthy donors. PCR was performed using 60 Vbeta and 13 Jbeta primers. Sequencing used immunoSEQ multiplex PCR; TCRdb keeps in-frame clones, though not all of them. This sample yields about 200,000 clones, of which nearly 80% are seen a single time; about 1.7% belongs to the top ten. Sequenced: PBMCs. The source is a male donor in good health and CMV-seronegative.

This clone was seen a single time. V and J are TRBV7-2 and TRBJ2-3, with D perhaps matching TRBD2 (5 bases). The germline V and J ends were trimmed by 5 bases and 3 bases, with 9 bases remaining between them. The germline V gene encodes CDR1 SGHTA and CDR2 FQGNSA. The CDR3 is made up of 13 amino acids. CDR3 loop: CASSVGATDTQYF. CDR3 DNA: TGTGCCAGCAGCGTGGGAGCGACAGATACGCAGTATTTT. The full variable domain, its missing parts supplied by reference TRBV7-2 and TRBJ2-3, is GAGVSQSPSNKVTEKGKDVELRCDPISGHTALYWYRQSLGQGLEFLIYFQGNSAPDKSGLPSDRFSAERTGGSVSTLTIQRTQQEDSAVYLCASSVGATDTQYFGPGTRLTVL.

The rearrangement links TRBV7-2 to TRBJ2-7; perhaps TRBD1 as D (5 bases). V was cut by 5 bases and J by 2 bases, with 10 bases left in between. Germline CDR1 SGHTA, CDR2 FQGNSA. The CDR3 is 13 residues long. The CDR3 nucleotides read TGTGCCAGCAGCCTCAGGGTCCCCTACGAGCAGTACTTC. It yields the protein CASSLRVPYEQYF. The variable domain in full, completed from reference TRBV7-2 and TRBJ2-7, reads GAGVSQSPSNKVTEKGKDVELRCDPISGHTALYWYRQSLGQGLEFLIYFQGNSAPDKSGLPSDRFSAERTGGSVSTLTIQRTQQEDSAVYLCASSLRVPYEQYFGPGTRLTVT.

The rearrangement uses TRBV6-4 and TRBJ1-5, with D possibly matching TRBD1 (5 bases). Germline V gene sequence: CDR1 MRHNA, CDR2 SNTAGT. The CDR3 is 15 residues long. Trimming shortened V by 3 bases and J by 3 bases, and 12 bases separated the two germline ends. CDR3 protein: CASSEGCRDNQPQHF. The CDR3 region has the DNA TGTGCCAGCAGTGAGGGTTGCAGGGACAATCAGCCCCAGCATTTT.

This clone was observed a handful of times. J is TRBJ2-1 and V is TRBV7-9; D gene unclear. Germline V gene data show CDR1 as SEHNR and CDR2 as FQNEAQ (reference sequence). V was trimmed by 6 bases and J by 10 bases, leaving 10 bases between them. The CDR3 runs 11 residues. CDR3 in amino acids: CASRISVEQFF. Here the CDR3 DNA reads TGTGCCAGCAGGATATCGGTAGAGCAGTTCTTC.